The rows below give T cell receptor beta chains drawn from one sample of a study of shared clonotypes between healthy human individuals. TCRdb's copy holds only in-frame clones and misses some; the assay was immunoSEQ multiplex PCR. The sample has about 590,000 clones, around 95% seen once. The specimen was naive CD8+ T cells sorted from blood. Source of these receptors: a woman younger than 45 in good health. Each CDR3 is given with its conserved first and last residue. A D gene is named only where the DNA matches it firmly.

CDR3nt: TGTGCCAGCAGTTTTGGCCGCCCCTACGAGCAGTACTTC
CDR3aa: CASSFGRPYEQYF
len: 13
j_gene: TRBJ2-7
v_gene: TRBV27
d_gene: .

CDR3nt: TGTGCCAGCAGTTTTCTGAGTTATTATAGCAATCAGCCCCAGCATTTT
CDR3aa: CASSFLSYYSNQPQHF
len: 16
j_gene: TRBJ1-5
v_gene: TRBV28
d_gene: .

CDR3nt: TGTGCCAGCCGAGGGATCTCCTACGAGCAGTACTTC
CDR3aa: CASRGISYEQYF
len: 12
j_gene: TRBJ2-7
v_gene: TRBV5-4
d_gene: .

CDR3nt: TGTGCCAGCAGCTCCGGACTCGGATACTACAATGAGCAGTTCTTC
CDR3aa: CASSSGLGYYNEQFF
len: 15
j_gene: TRBJ2-1
v_gene: TRBV7-2
d_gene: .

CDR3nt: TGTGCCAGCAGTTTAGCTGACAGCTCCTACGAGCAGTACTTC
CDR3aa: CASSLADSSYEQYF
len: 14
j_gene: TRBJ2-7
v_gene: TRBV28
d_gene: .

CDR3nt: TGTGCCAGCAGTTTACTGGGGAATCAGCCCCAGCATTTT
CDR3aa: CASSLLGNQPQHF
len: 13
j_gene: TRBJ1-5
v_gene: TRBV27
d_gene: .

CDR3nt: TGTGCCAGCAGCTTGGAGGGAATCGAAGAGACCCAGTACTTC
CDR3aa: CASSLEGIEETQYF
len: 14
j_gene: TRBJ2-5
v_gene: TRBV5-4
d_gene: .

CDR3nt: TGTGCCAGCAGCGTAGGGGGGATCTACGAGCAGTACTTC
CDR3aa: CASSVGGIYEQYF
len: 13
j_gene: TRBJ2-7
v_gene: TRBV11-2
d_gene: .

CDR3nt: TGTGCCAGCAGAGAGACAACCTCTAACTATGGCTACACCTTC
CDR3aa: CASRETTSNYGYTF
len: 14
j_gene: TRBJ1-2
v_gene: TRBV5-6
d_gene: .

CDR3nt: TGTGCCAGCAGCTTAGGGGATCCGGGATACAATGAGCAGTTCTTC
CDR3aa: CASSLGDPGYNEQFF
len: 15
j_gene: TRBJ2-1
v_gene: TRBV7-9
d_gene: .